This T cell receptor beta chain was found in a study of identical twins. The CDR3 has 14 residues. The V segment lost 3 bases and the J segment 3 bases; nucleotides outside the gene matches: 5. The germline CDR1 and CDR2 sequences are DFQATT and SNEGSKA (reference sequence). TCRdb independently ran MiXCR on the 5' RACE reads; one entry per CDR3 protein. The data show under 800,000 distinct CDR3 sequences, approximately 22% seen once. This clonotype has only a few counts. This same sample was also part of a study on T cells expressing NK-cell markers. That investigation notes: Questions lingered over whether expanded NKG2C+ T cell clones were HCMV-specific.

The origin of this receptor is a woman in her late teens or twenties in good health. Sequenced sample: PBMCs. The chain carries TRBV20-1 and TRBJ2-4; 7 bases match TRBD1. The CDR3: CSASGGQHKNIQYF. CDR3 in DNA: TGCAGTGCTAGTGGGGGACAGCACAAAAACATTCAGTACTTC.